Listed below are T cell receptor beta chains from one sample, sequenced in a study of read filtering for tumor transcriptome and immune sequencing. TCRdb reprocessed the reads with MiXCR, giving one entry per CDR3 protein. In the table there are 40,000 to 50,000 distinct CDR3 sequences, about an eighth of which are singletons. The sequencing sample was made of a population of CD138-negative cells sorted from bone marrow. The receptors originated from a donor aged 40 or older with multiple myeloma. Each CDR3 is given with its conserved first and last residue. The order of the fields is J gene, V gene, CDR3 protein.

>TRBJ2-7|TRBV20-1
CSAESGKVQYF
>TRBJ1-4|TRBV4-1
CASSLYGTGATNEKLFF
>TRBJ2-1|TRBV6-6
CASSERLAGGTYNEQFF
>TRBJ2-5|TRBV28
CASSPGGGGETQYF
>TRBJ2-1|TRBV20-1
CSARDRARPNNEQFF
>TRBJ2-1|TRBV29-1
CSVLDSRWVNEQFF
>TRBJ2-6|TRBV5-1
CASSSGYSGANVLTF
>TRBJ2-2|TRBV9
CASSPRDGRQTTGELFF
>TRBJ1-1|TRBV5-1
CASSLVDSGARFGTEAFF
>TRBJ2-3|TRBV10-3
CAISEASGRTDTQYF
>TRBJ1-5|TRBV6-2/TRBV6-3
CATTVYSNQPQHF
>TRBJ2-3|TRBV2
CASSGGTGTSTDTQYF
>TRBJ2-7|TRBV4-3
CASSQDETVYEQYF
>TRBJ2-1|TRBV5-6
CASSWTASYNEQFF
>TRBJ2-1|TRBV20-1
CSTGRPGGGSFSYNEQFF
>TRBJ2-6|TRBV7-9
CASSTIRDNSGANVLTF
>TRBJ1-5|TRBV7-6
CASSLGGNSNQPQHF
>TRBJ2-3|TRBV29-1
CSVAGDSTDTQYF
>TRBJ2-5|TRBV29-1
CSVRRTGVSETQYF
>TRBJ2-1|TRBV29-1
CSVDAAMLNEQFF
>TRBJ2-7|TRBV4-1
CASSQDMDSMSYEQYF
>TRBJ2-3|TRBV7-8
CASSFEGMTQYF
>TRBJ1-1|TRBV30
CAWSVKGARAFF
>TRBJ1-1|TRBV15
CATSRDLRAGGTEAFF
>TRBJ2-1|TRBV10-3
CAISPLLAGGPGEQFF
>TRBJ2-1|TRBV28
CASSSIRGPSYNEQFF
>TRBJ2-7|TRBV20-1
CSARGGTVVSYEQYF
>TRBJ2-1|TRBV7-6
CASSPRRTSGEGQFF
>TRBJ2-5|TRBV4-2
CASSQESEQETQYF
>TRBJ1-3|TRBV3-1
CASSQEAGVSGNTIYF
>TRBJ2-4|TRBV7-9
CASSLQGRDIQYF
>TRBJ1-5|TRBV28
CATRFGGQGGSQPQHF
>TRBJ2-2|TRBV9
CASSIGDFAGELFF
>TRBJ2-4|TRBV4-3
CASSQSSQAAKNIQYF
>TRBJ2-7|TRBV11-1
CASSSGALGTREEYEQYF
>TRBJ2-7|TRBV7-9
CASSLLGSGLYEQYF
>TRBJ2-1|TRBV28
CASSFVLNEQFF
>TRBJ1-1|TRBV6-1
CASSSRPDAFF
>TRBJ2-1|TRBV30
CAWSKKRGAEQFF
>TRBJ2-1|TRBV29-1
CSVEVLAINEQFF
>TRBJ1-1|TRBV20-1
CSVSPEAFF
>TRBJ2-5|TRBV29-1
CSVGRQETQYF
>TRBJ2-7|TRBV20-1
CSARPNPGRVYEQYF
>TRBJ2-7|TRBV7-9
CASSLRDSTYEQYF
>TRBJ2-3|TRBV28
CASSFLFSTRTDTQYF
>TRBJ2-5|TRBV4-2
CASSQASGMRETQYF
>TRBJ2-7|TRBV5-4
CASSPIGTSGSYEQYF